Listed below are T cell receptor beta chains from one sample, sequenced in a study of radiotherapy plus CTLA-4 blockade in lung cancer. Data came from immunoSEQ multiplex PCR; TCRdb stores just in-frame clones and leaves some out. The sample yields around 56,000 clones, roughly 80% seen once. Sequencing was performed on peripheral blood, taken from a patient treated with radiotherapy plus ipilimumab. The receptors stem from a human donor with non-small cell lung cancer who had a complete response to radiotherapy plus ipilimumab. CDR3s include the opening cysteine and the closing phenylalanine or tryptophan. The order of the fields is clone size, V gene, CDR3 protein. The listing skips clone size in some rows; elsewhere it reads once, few, many or a size class.

NA,TRBV5-1,CASSITSGGAPGDTQYF
NA,TRBV29-1,CSVEDKSIVSGTQYF
NA,TRBV30,CAWSEQGRGGYTF
few,TRBV19,CASSGQVNQPQHF
few,TRBV18,CASSVGGGNQPQHF
NA,TRBV7-9,CASSLVDARLYGYTF
NA,TRBV4-1,CASSYGSGLRRVDEQFF
NA,TRBV6-1,CASSEDRGVGNIQYF
NA,TRBV6-5,CASSYSTGLGSEKLFF
NA,TRBV7-2,CASSSTGVSGNTIYF
NA,TRBV5-4,CASSLQDRVAEAFF
NA,TRBV19,CASSERREGLRQFF
once,TRBV7-9,CASSDLLRDNEQFF
NA,TRBV7-2,CASSLGLLAGGPDTQYF
NA,TRBV27,CASSLFGLAQPQHF
few,TRBV12-5,CASGLVLGRNTEAFF
NA,TRBV18,CASSPPQNTDTQYF
NA,TRBV18,CASSEQGSTAEAFF
few,TRBV19,CASRTANYGYTF
few,TRBV6-4,CASRTSANTGELFF
NA,TRBV5-1,CASSLVGRGRGTEAFF
NA,TRBV6-1,CASSEFWGRRAFF
NA,TRBV7-2,CASSLARGSYSGYTF
NA,TRBV7-9,CASSQAGTAYNEQFF
NA,TRBV18,CASSPSQGQPQHF
once,TRBV5-4,CASSDGQGVGGELFF
NA,TRBV7-8,CASSPRQGARETQYF
NA,TRBV30,CAWKLGQSNTIYF
once,TRBV30,CAWSVGGGLQETQYF
NA,TRBV2,CASSLDRLSNQPQHF